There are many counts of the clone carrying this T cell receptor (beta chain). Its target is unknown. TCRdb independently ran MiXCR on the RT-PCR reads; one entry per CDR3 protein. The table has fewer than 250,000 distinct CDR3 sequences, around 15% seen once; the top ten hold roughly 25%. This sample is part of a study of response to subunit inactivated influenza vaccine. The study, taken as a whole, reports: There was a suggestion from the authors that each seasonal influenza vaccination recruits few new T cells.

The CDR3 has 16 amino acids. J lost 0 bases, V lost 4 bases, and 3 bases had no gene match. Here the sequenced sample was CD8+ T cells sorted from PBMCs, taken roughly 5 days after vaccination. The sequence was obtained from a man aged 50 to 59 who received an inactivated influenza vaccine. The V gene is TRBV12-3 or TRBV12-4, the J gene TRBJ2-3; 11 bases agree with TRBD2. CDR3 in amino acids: CASSSLAGGSTDTQYF. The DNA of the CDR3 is TGTGCCAGCAGTTCCCTAGCGGGGGGAAGCACAGATACGCAGTATTTT.